The present TCR beta chain was sequenced within a study of cytomegalovirus exposure and HLA in healthy donors. General study results and limits: A later analysis revealed that TCR association rates differed between HLA loci, peaking at DRB1 and bottoming out at HLA-C. Reportedly, a later analysis found an Asian-associated ancestry cluster had fewer N-insertions than the approximately 600-donor mean. Some public TCRs appeared in many individuals, while most sequences were rare.

Note on this clone: What it binds is not known.

The primer mix had 60 Vbeta and 13 Jbeta primers. Some clones are missing from TCRdb's copy, which holds only in-frame ones; the method was immunoSEQ multiplex PCR. In total, the table holds under 130,000 clones. The CDR3 length is 20 residues. Germline lookup yields CDR1 SGHRS and CDR2 YFSETQ. V shed 1 base, J shed 3 bases, and the junction held 18 bases outside the gene matches. The sequence derives from a man in his fifties or sixties in good health and CMV-seronegative. V and J are TRBV5-1 and TRBJ1-1; TRBD1 matches at 10 bases. Sequencing input: PBMCs. The CDR3 protein is CASSLPGTGALRVWDTEAFF. As DNA, the CDR3 is TGCGCCAGCAGCTTGCCCGGGACAGGGGCTCTGAGGGTCTGGGACACTGAAGCTTTCTTT.